A selection of T cell receptor beta chains follows, all from one sample in a study of blood T cell repertoires in COVID-19. Libraries were prepared by immunoSEQ multiplex PCR; TCRdb keeps only in-frame clonotypes and omits some of them. Of 200,000 to 250,000 clones listed, more than 70% are singletons. The sample taken for sequencing was peripheral blood. The receptors derive from a man aged 45-65 years with COVID-19, enrolled during active disease. CDR3s include the opening cysteine and the closing phenylalanine or tryptophan. Each record gives: D gene, V gene, J gene, clone size, CDR3 DNA, CDR3 protein. A D gene is named only where the DNA matches it firmly. Where a row states a size, it is once, few, many or the class of an expanded clone; other rows omit it.

D gene: TRBD1
V gene: TRBV5-1
J gene: TRBJ2-1
clone size: once
CDR3 DNA: TGCGCCAGCAATCCCGGACAGGACTACAATGAGCAGTTCTTC
CDR3 protein: CASNPGQDYNEQFF

D gene: TRBD1
V gene: TRBV7-9
J gene: TRBJ1-1
clone size: .
CDR3 DNA: TGTGCCAGCAGCTCGGGGACAGGGGGCTTTGCTGAAGCTTTCTTT
CDR3 protein: CASSSGTGGFAEAFF

D gene: .
V gene: TRBV7-2
J gene: TRBJ2-7
clone size: many
CDR3 DNA: TGTGCCAGCAGCCCTCTCTTGAGCTCCTACGAGCAGTACTTC
CDR3 protein: CASSPLLSSYEQYF

D gene: TRBD1
V gene: TRBV18
J gene: TRBJ1-1
clone size: .
CDR3 DNA: TGTGCCAGCTCACCGGACACAGGGGGGAACACTGAAGCTTTCTTT
CDR3 protein: CASSPDTGGNTEAFF

D gene: TRBD2
V gene: TRBV9
J gene: TRBJ2-3
clone size: .
CDR3 DNA: TGTGCCAGCAGCGTAGACTTAGCGGGAGGGCTCACAGATACGCAGTATTTT
CDR3 protein: CASSVDLAGGLTDTQYF

D gene: .
V gene: TRBV7-9
J gene: TRBJ1-1
clone size: .
CDR3 DNA: TGTGCCAGCAGCATACAGGGCGGGAACACTGAAGCTTTCTTT
CDR3 protein: CASSIQGGNTEAFF

D gene: TRBD1
V gene: TRBV10-2
J gene: TRBJ1-3
clone size: .
CDR3 DNA: TGCGCCAGCAGTGGGACAGGGGCCACCTCTGGAAACACCATATATTTT
CDR3 protein: CASSGTGATSGNTIYF

D gene: .
V gene: TRBV7-9
J gene: TRBJ2-1
clone size: .
CDR3 DNA: TGTGCCAGCAGCTTAGCGGGGGGAGGGGGATACAATGAGCAGTTCTTC
CDR3 protein: CASSLAGGGGYNEQFF

D gene: TRBD1
V gene: TRBV19
J gene: TRBJ2-7
clone size: .
CDR3 DNA: TGTGCCAGTAGTAAGCAACAGGGGAGCTACGAGCAGTACTTC
CDR3 protein: CASSKQQGSYEQYF

D gene: TRBD1
V gene: TRBV27
J gene: TRBJ2-6
clone size: .
CDR3 DNA: TGTGCCACCCCGTTTCCCCCCCGCCCGGGACAGGGGACAGGTGGGGCCAACGTCCTGACTTTC
CDR3 protein: CATPFPPRPGQGTGGANVLTF

D gene: TRBD1
V gene: TRBV6-6
J gene: TRBJ1-2
clone size: .
CDR3 DNA: TGTGCCAGCAGTTACGTGCTGGGACAGGGAATGGATGGCTACACCTTC
CDR3 protein: CASSYVLGQGMDGYTF

D gene: .
V gene: TRBV30
J gene: TRBJ2-3
clone size: .
CDR3 DNA: TGTGCCTGGAGTACCTCGGGTACCACAGATACGCAGTATTTT
CDR3 protein: CAWSTSGTTDTQYF

D gene: .
V gene: TRBV19
J gene: TRBJ1-3
clone size: .
CDR3 DNA: TGTGCCAGTAGCCCCGGGGGACCGAGGGACACCATATATTTT
CDR3 protein: CASSPGGPRDTIYF

D gene: .
V gene: TRBV7-2
J gene: TRBJ1-1
clone size: .
CDR3 DNA: TGTGCCAGCAGCTTAGAGAGGAACACTGAAGCTTTCTTT
CDR3 protein: CASSLERNTEAFF

D gene: TRBD1
V gene: TRBV6-5
J gene: TRBJ1-6
clone size: .
CDR3 DNA: TGTGCCAGCAGACCGGGACAGATTAATTCACCCCTCCACTTT
CDR3 protein: CASRPGQINSPLHF

D gene: TRBD2
V gene: TRBV24-1
J gene: TRBJ2-1
clone size: .
CDR3 DNA: TGTGCCACCAGTGATTTCCCCCGAGGACTAGCGGAGGTGGGCTCCTACAATGAGCAGTTCTTC
CDR3 protein: CATSDFPRGLAEVGSYNEQFF

D gene: TRBD2
V gene: TRBV29-1
J gene: TRBJ2-7
clone size: .
CDR3 DNA: TGCAGCGTTGCCCTGACTAGCGGGAACGAGCAGTACTTC
CDR3 protein: CSVALTSGNEQYF

D gene: TRBD2
V gene: TRBV10-1
J gene: TRBJ2-7
clone size: .
CDR3 DNA: TGCGCCAGCAGCCAAATGGCTAGCGGGAGTCTTCACGAGCAGTACTTC
CDR3 protein: CASSQMASGSLHEQYF

D gene: TRBD2
V gene: TRBV6-5
J gene: TRBJ2-1
clone size: .
CDR3 DNA: TGTGCCAGCAGTTACTCGACTAGCGGGATCAATGAGCAGTTCTTC
CDR3 protein: CASSYSTSGINEQFF

D gene: TRBD1
V gene: TRBV10-3
J gene: TRBJ1-2
clone size: many
CDR3 DNA: TGTGCCATCAGTGACTTGTATATGGCCAGGGGGCGCGAGAACTATGGCTACACCTTC
CDR3 protein: CAISDLYMARGRENYGYTF

D gene: TRBD1
V gene: TRBV4-2
J gene: TRBJ1-6
clone size: .
CDR3 DNA: TGTGCCAGCAGCCCACAGGGGGCCTCCTATAATTCACCCCTCCACTTT
CDR3 protein: CASSPQGASYNSPLHF

D gene: .
V gene: TRBV19
J gene: TRBJ1-6
clone size: .
CDR3 DNA: TGTGCCAGTAGTAACGGGAATTCACCCCTCCACTTT
CDR3 protein: CASSNGNSPLHF

D gene: TRBD2
V gene: TRBV5-1
J gene: TRBJ2-1
clone size: .
CDR3 DNA: TGCGCCAGCAGCCTACGGGGGGACTACTGGGATGAGCAGTTCTTC
CDR3 protein: CASSLRGDYWDEQFF

D gene: TRBD1
V gene: TRBV6-5
J gene: TRBJ2-5
clone size: .
CDR3 DNA: TGTGCCAGCATCAGGACAGGCCAAGAGACCCAGTACTTC
CDR3 protein: CASIRTGQETQYF

D gene: TRBD2
V gene: TRBV7-8
J gene: TRBJ2-5
clone size: .
CDR3 DNA: TGTGCCAGCAGCTTCCCACTCCTAGCGGGGGGACAAGAGACCCAGTACTTC
CDR3 protein: CASSFPLLAGGQETQYF

D gene: .
V gene: TRBV9
J gene: TRBJ2-1
clone size: .
CDR3 DNA: TGTGCCAGCAGCGTGACTGGTAGCTCCTACAATGAGCAGTTCTTC
CDR3 protein: CASSVTGSSYNEQFF

D gene: TRBD2
V gene: TRBV11-2
J gene: TRBJ2-1
clone size: .
CDR3 DNA: TGTGCCAGCAGCTCCCCGGCTAGCGGGTACAATGAGCAGTTCTTC
CDR3 protein: CASSSPASGYNEQFF

D gene: .
V gene: TRBV28
J gene: TRBJ2-7
clone size: once
CDR3 DNA: TGTGCCAGCAGTTTAGAGCCCTACGAGCAGTACTTC
CDR3 protein: CASSLEPYEQYF

D gene: .
V gene: TRBV6-1
J gene: TRBJ2-5
clone size: few
CDR3 DNA: TGTGCCAGCAGTGATTTAACCAATGCGCAAGAGACCCAGTACTTC
CDR3 protein: CASSDLTNAQETQYF

D gene: .
V gene: TRBV10-2
J gene: TRBJ2-3
clone size: .
CDR3 DNA: TGCGCCAGCAGTACGACAGGTGGCTCTAGCACAGATACGCAGTATTTT
CDR3 protein: CASSTTGGSSTDTQYF

D gene: TRBD2
V gene: TRBV3-1/TRBV3-2
J gene: TRBJ2-2
clone size: .
CDR3 DNA: TGTGCCAGCAGCCAAGGGCGGTTAGCGGGAGTCGGGGAGCTGTTTTTT
CDR3 protein: CASSQGRLAGVGELFF

D gene: TRBD1
V gene: TRBV6-5
J gene: TRBJ2-6
clone size: .
CDR3 DNA: TGTGCCAGCAGGAGGGACAGCTCTGGGGCCAACGTCCTGACTTTC
CDR3 protein: CASRRDSSGANVLTF

D gene: TRBD2
V gene: TRBV29-1
J gene: TRBJ2-2
clone size: few
CDR3 DNA: TGCAGCTCCACCTCTACTAGCGGGGGTGTAACCGGGGAGCTGTTTTTT
CDR3 protein: CSSTSTSGGVTGELFF

D gene: TRBD1
V gene: TRBV19
J gene: TRBJ2-1
clone size: once
CDR3 DNA: TGTGCCAGTAGTTCCACAGGGGGGATCAATGAGCAGTTCTTC
CDR3 protein: CASSSTGGINEQFF

D gene: .
V gene: TRBV28
J gene: TRBJ2-7
clone size: .
CDR3 DNA: TGTGCCACCCTCCCCGGGCAGGGGAGTTCCGAGCAGTACTTC
CDR3 protein: CATLPGQGSSEQYF

D gene: .
V gene: TRBV5-1
J gene: TRBJ2-4
clone size: .
CDR3 DNA: TGCGCCAGCAGCCCCTCGCAGGGCAACATTCAGTACTTC
CDR3 protein: CASSPSQGNIQYF

D gene: .
V gene: TRBV12-2
J gene: TRBJ1-1
clone size: .
CDR3 DNA: TGTGCAAGTCGCTTATCAGGGTCACCGAACACTGAAGCTTTCTTT
CDR3 protein: CASRLSGSPNTEAFF

D gene: TRBD1
V gene: TRBV15
J gene: TRBJ1-1
clone size: .
CDR3 DNA: TGTGCCACCAGCAGAGATCAGGGGGTGACAGGGCTCACTGAAGCTTTCTTT
CDR3 protein: CATSRDQGVTGLTEAFF

D gene: .
V gene: TRBV9
J gene: TRBJ2-3
clone size: .
CDR3 DNA: TGTGCCAGCAGCGTAGGGGGCGGCAGCACAGATACGCAGTATTTT
CDR3 protein: CASSVGGGSTDTQYF

D gene: TRBD1
V gene: TRBV9
J gene: TRBJ2-1
clone size: once
CDR3 DNA: TGTGCCAGCAGCGTTTCCAGGGGGCATGAGCAGTTCTTC
CDR3 protein: CASSVSRGHEQFF

D gene: TRBD2
V gene: TRBV2
J gene: TRBJ2-2
clone size: .
CDR3 DNA: TGTGCCAGCAACCGGGACTACCCGAACACCGGGGAGCTGTTTTTT
CDR3 protein: CASNRDYPNTGELFF

D gene: TRBD1
V gene: TRBV3-1/TRBV3-2
J gene: TRBJ1-5
clone size: .
CDR3 DNA: TGTGCCAGCAGTCGGGACAGCACTTATAGCAATCAGCCCCAGCATTTT
CDR3 protein: CASSRDSTYSNQPQHF

D gene: TRBD1
V gene: TRBV5-1
J gene: TRBJ2-2
clone size: .
CDR3 DNA: TGCGCCAGCAGCTTGTTAGGGACAGGGTCCACCGGGGAGCTGTTTTTT
CDR3 protein: CASSLLGTGSTGELFF

D gene: TRBD1
V gene: TRBV7-9
J gene: TRBJ1-2
clone size: .
CDR3 DNA: TGTGCCAGCAGCTTAGTGGGACAGGGGGCTCATGGCTACACCTTC
CDR3 protein: CASSLVGQGAHGYTF

D gene: TRBD2
V gene: TRBV10-3
J gene: TRBJ2-3
clone size: .
CDR3 DNA: TGTGCCATCAGTGGGGCGGGGGGACTTAGCACAGATACGCAGTATTTT
CDR3 protein: CAISGAGGLSTDTQYF

D gene: .
V gene: TRBV18
J gene: TRBJ2-1
clone size: .
CDR3 DNA: TGTGCCAGCTCACCCGCAGTTAGCGGAGTAGACTACAATGAGCAGTTCTTC
CDR3 protein: CASSPAVSGVDYNEQFF

D gene: TRBD1
V gene: TRBV9
J gene: TRBJ2-2
clone size: .
CDR3 DNA: TGTGCCAGCAGCATAACGGGACAGGGGTCCGGGGAGCTGTTTTTT
CDR3 protein: CASSITGQGSGELFF

D gene: .
V gene: TRBV6-2/TRBV6-3
J gene: TRBJ2-5
clone size: .
CDR3 DNA: TGTGCCAGCAGTTACTCGAAAACACACCAGACCCAGTACTTC
CDR3 protein: CASSYSKTHQTQYF

D gene: TRBD1
V gene: TRBV6-5
J gene: TRBJ1-1
clone size: .
CDR3 DNA: TGTGCCAGCAGGGCCCCGGACAGGGTAGCTTTCTTT
CDR3 protein: CASRAPDRVAFF

D gene: .
V gene: TRBV6-2/TRBV6-3
J gene: TRBJ2-1
clone size: once
CDR3 DNA: TGTGCCAGCAGTTACGAGGTGGCGAATGAGCAGTTCTTC
CDR3 protein: CASSYEVANEQFF

D gene: TRBD1
V gene: TRBV6-2/TRBV6-3
J gene: TRBJ1-6
clone size: .
CDR3 DNA: TGTGCCAGCAGTCCGGGACAGACATATAATTCACCCCTCCACTTT
CDR3 protein: CASSPGQTYNSPLHF

D gene: TRBD2
V gene: TRBV7-2
J gene: TRBJ2-1
clone size: .
CDR3 DNA: TGTGCCAGCAGCTTACTGGCCGCACTAGCGGGGGGTTACAATGAGCAGTTCTTC
CDR3 protein: CASSLLAALAGGYNEQFF

D gene: .
V gene: TRBV7-2
J gene: TRBJ1-1
clone size: .
CDR3 DNA: TGTGCCAGCAGCCCCTGGGACAAGTCAGCTTTCTTT
CDR3 protein: CASSPWDKSAFF

D gene: TRBD2
V gene: TRBV4-3
J gene: TRBJ2-5
clone size: .
CDR3 DNA: TGCGCCAGCAGCCAAGCGGCGGGGGGGCTGGAGACCCAGTACTTC
CDR3 protein: CASSQAAGGLETQYF

D gene: .
V gene: TRBV6-5
J gene: TRBJ1-2
clone size: .
CDR3 DNA: TGTGCCAGCAGTTATGATGGCCAAAACTATGGCTACACCTTC
CDR3 protein: CASSYDGQNYGYTF